One sample yielded the 19 T cell receptor beta chains listed below, sequenced in a study of blood T cell repertoires in COVID-19. The table came from immunoSEQ multiplex PCR; TCRdb's copy has only in-frame clones and leaves some out. The sample consists of under 500,000 clones, roughly 91% of them appearing once. The specimen sequenced was peripheral blood. The origin of the receptors is a woman in her twenties or thirties with acute or convalescent COVID-19.

The rearrangement links TRBV2 to TRBJ2-5; 7 bases align to TRBD1. Germline V lookup: CDR1 SNHLY, CDR2 FYNNEI. The CDR3 is 15 residues long. Germline trimming cut 8 bases from V and 7 bases from J; bases unmatched to any gene: 16. CDR3 sequence (DNA): TGTGCCAGCCTATCACAGGGGAGCTTATATGGGACCCAGTACTTC. Encoded protein: CASLSQGSLYGTQYF.

V and J are TRBV18 and TRBJ2-7; TRBD1 agrees at 7 bases. Trimming removed 3 bases from V and 3 bases from J; junction bases left unmatched: 11. Germline CDR1 reads KGHSH; CDR2 reads LQKENI. This CDR3 comprises 16 residues. This CDR3 is CASSPGGTGDFYEQYF. DNA for the CDR3: TGTGCCAGCTCACCGGGTGGAACAGGGGATTTCTACGAGCAGTACTTC. The full variable domain, in which reference TRBV18 and TRBJ2-7 provide the parts outside the CDR3, is NAGVMQNPRHLVRRRGQEARLRCSPMKGHSHVYWYRQLPEEGLKFMVYLQKENIIDESGMPKERFSAEFPKEGPSILRIQQVVRGDSAAYFCASSPGGTGDFYEQYFGPGTRLTVT.

The genes are TRBV11-2 and TRBJ1-1, with D possibly TRBD1 on 5 matching bases. The V end was cut by 5 bases, the J end by 1 base, with 8 bases between. The CDR3 runs to 13 residues. The V gene's germline CDR1 is SGHAT and CDR2 FQNNGV. CDR3 protein: CASSQGGNTEAFF. The CDR3, as DNA: TGTGCCAGCAGCCAGGGAGGGAACACTGAAGCTTTCTTT.

The genes are TRBV27 and TRBJ2-4, with D perhaps matching TRBD2 (7 bases). The germline V gene has CDR1 MNHEY and CDR2 SMNVEV (reference sequence). V lost 0 bases to trimming and J lost 7 bases, with 19 bases between them. The CDR3 length is 17 residues. Here the CDR3 reads CASSLSMGGGTRNIQYF. The CDR3 nucleotides read TGTGCCAGCAGTTTATCGATGGGGGGGGGCACGAGGAACATTCAGTACTTC.

This sequence joins TRBV11-2 and TRBJ2-1; D is unclear. V lost 5 bases, J lost 7 bases, and 9 bases lay in between. This CDR3 is 12 amino acids long. CDR1 is SGHAT and CDR2 is FQNNGV in the germline V gene. The CDR3: CASSPSGNEQFF. The DNA of the CDR3 is TGTGCCAGCAGCCCGTCGGGTAATGAGCAGTTCTTC. Full variable domain (outside the CDR3, taken from reference TRBV11-2 and TRBJ2-1): EAGVAQSPRYKIIEKRQSVAFWCNPISGHATLYWYQQILGQGPKLLIQFQNNGVVDDSQLPKDRFSAERLKGVDSTLKIQPAKLEDSAVYLCASSPSGNEQFFGPGTRLTVL.

The genes are TRBV5-1 and TRBJ1-3; D remains unclear. Per germline, CDR1 SGHRS and CDR2 YFSETQ. The germline V and J ends were trimmed by 4 bases and 4 bases, with 12 bases remaining between them. The CDR3 covers 14 residues. CDR3 coding DNA: TGCGCCAGCAGCCCGGGGTCACAAGGAAACACCATATATTTT. It specifies CASSPGSQGNTIYF. The variable domain in full, with the rest retrieved from reference TRBV5-1 and TRBJ1-3, is KAGVTQTPRYLIKTRGQQVTLSCSPISGHRSVSWYQQTPGQGLQFLFEYFSETQRNKGNFPGRFSGRQFSNSRSEMNVSTLELGDSALYLCASSPGSQGNTIYFGEGSWLTVV.

This chain connects TRBV4-1 to TRBJ1-4, with D perhaps matching TRBD1 (6 bases). Germline loops: CDR1 MGHRA, CDR2 YSYEKL. The CDR3 runs to 18 residues. Trimming shortened V by 2 bases and J by 2 bases, and 18 bases separated the two germline ends. CDR3: CASSQPTGTASTNEKLFF. The CDR3 DNA follows: TGCGCCAGCAGCCAACCGACAGGTACCGCATCGACTAATGAAAAACTGTTTTTT.

The rearrangement links TRBV12-3 or TRBV12-4 to TRBJ2-5; tentative D call: TRBD1 (5 bases). The CDR3 is made up of 13 amino acids. V was pared by 9 bases and J by 5 bases, with 16 bases between. CDR3 nucleotides: TGTGCCAGTAGATCCAAGGGGCAGGAGACCCAGTACTTC. It codes for CASRSKGQETQYF.

The V call is TRBV4-1, the J call TRBJ1-6; D is uncertain. This CDR3 spans 16 amino acids. The germline gives CDR1 MGHRA, CDR2 YSYEKL. Trimming took 0 bases from V and 8 from J, leaving 14 bases between them. The CDR3 region has the DNA TGCGCCAGCAGCCAAGAGTCCGGCAGGAAGGATTCACCCCTCCACTTT. Protein: CASSQESGRKDSPLHF.

This chain connects TRBV28 to TRBJ2-2, with 7 positions matching TRBD2. The CDR3 runs to 15 residues. Trimming removed 2 bases from V and 4 bases from J; junction bases left unmatched: 4. Germline CDR1 MDHEN, CDR2 SYDVKM. CDR3 region: CASSLLAAGTGELFF. The CDR3 nucleotides are TGTGCCAGCAGTTTACTAGCGGCTGGCACCGGGGAGCTGTTTTTT.

This chain uses TRBV7-9 with TRBJ1-1; TRBD1 is a possible D gene (6 bases). Germline assignment: CDR1 SEHNR and CDR2 FQNEAQ (reference sequence). This CDR3 has 14 amino acids. V lost 5 bases and J 7 bases, leaving 17 bases between the germline ends. The CDR3 DNA reads TGTGCCAGCAGCCTAGGAGGGACACAGAGTGAAGCTTTCTTT. It yields the protein CASSLGGTQSEAFF.

This clone was picked up one time. V is TRBV5-5 and J is TRBJ1-2, with D maybe TRBD1 (6 bases). This CDR3 is 13 amino acids long. Per the germline V gene, CDR1 is SGHKS and CDR2 is YYEKEE (reference sequence). V gave up 1 base and J gave up 8 bases, with 12 bases separating them. The CDR3 sequence is CASSLQGLGGYTF. CDR3 coding DNA: TGTGCCAGCAGCTTGCAGGGGTTGGGCGGCTACACCTTC.

This clone was seen a single time. This sequence joins TRBV28 and TRBJ2-7, with 9 bases lining up with TRBD1. The CDR3 is 14 residues long. Germline-derived CDR1 and CDR2 are MDHEN and SYDVKM. V gave up 10 bases and J gave up 5 bases; unmatched junction bases: 12. The CDR3 sequence is CATKNRGPMNEQYF. As DNA, the CDR3 is TGTGCCACCAAAAACAGGGGGCCCATGAACGAGCAGTACTTC.

The chain carries TRBV3-1 (or the pseudogene TRBV3-2) and TRBJ2-3, with D possibly being TRBD2 (6 bases). Trimming pared 4 bases from V and 2 bases from J, leaving 13 bases between. The CDR3 is 15 amino acids. Germline lookup yields CDR1 LGHDT and CDR2 YNNKEL (reference sequence). CDR3 residues: CASSRGRGNTDTQYF. The CDR3 DNA reads as TGTGCCAGCAGCCGGGGTCGGGGGAACACAGATACGCAGTATTTT.

The J gene is TRBJ2-7, the V gene TRBV3-1 (or the pseudogene TRBV3-2); D is undetermined. CDR3 length equals 16 residues. Germline V gene lookup returns CDR1 LGHDT and CDR2 YNNKEL (reference sequence). V lost 0 bases and J 2 bases, leaving 14 bases between the germline ends. CDR3 amino acids: CASSQDLFGKTYEQYF. CDR3 in DNA: TGTGCCAGCAGCCAAGATCTTTTTGGCAAGACCTACGAGCAGTACTTC.

CDR3 sequence reads: CASSRSGNTIYF. The CDR3 region has the DNA TGTGCCAGCAGTCGCTCTGGAAACACCATATATTTT. V usage is TRBV3-1 (or the pseudogene TRBV3-2) and J usage is TRBJ1-3; D unclear. The CDR3 loop spans 12 amino acids. Germline loops: CDR1 LGHDT, CDR2 YNNKEL (reference sequence). V was shortened by 6 bases and J by 0 bases, with 3 bases between the two germline ends.

J is TRBJ1-4 and V is TRBV7-9, with a possible D match to TRBD1 (6 bases). The germline V gene encodes CDR1 SEHNR and CDR2 FQNEAQ (reference sequence). The CDR3 is made up of 14 amino acids. V was clipped by 5 bases and J by 7 bases, with 14 bases between them. CDR3 residues: CASSLTGLSEKLFF. DNA of the CDR3: TGTGCCAGCAGCCTAACAGGGTTGAGTGAAAAACTGTTTTTT. The full variable domain, with the rest looked up from reference TRBV7-9 and TRBJ1-4, is DTGVSQNPRHKITKRGQNVTFRCDPISEHNRLYWYRQTLGQGPEFLTYFQNEAQLEKSRLLSDRFSAERPKGSFSTLEIQRTEQGDSAMYLCASSLTGLSEKLFFGSGTQLSVL.

Comment on this clone: A read error may account for a junction end that differs from germline. The chain joins TRBV28 to TRBJ1-6; TRBD1 agrees at 7 bases. The CDR3 sequence is 19 residues long. CDR1 is MDHEN, CDR2 SYDVKM, per germline. CDR3 sequence: CASSFATTGRSSYNSPPHF. The CDR3 nucleotides read TGTGCCAGCAGTTTCGCGACGACAGGGAGGAGCTCCTATAATTCACCCCCCCACTTT.

With respect to this clone: Other DNA sequences in this specimen translate into the identical CDR3. The V gene is TRBV5-1, the J gene TRBJ2-1; tentative D call: TRBD1 (6 bases). Germline CDR1 is SGHRS and CDR2 is YFSETQ. Trimming cost V 2 bases and J 7 bases, with 7 bases left between them. The CDR3 covers 12 residues. This CDR3 reads CASSLQGNEQFF. In DNA form, the CDR3 reads TGCGCCAGCAGCTTACAGGGTAATGAGCAGTTCTTC.